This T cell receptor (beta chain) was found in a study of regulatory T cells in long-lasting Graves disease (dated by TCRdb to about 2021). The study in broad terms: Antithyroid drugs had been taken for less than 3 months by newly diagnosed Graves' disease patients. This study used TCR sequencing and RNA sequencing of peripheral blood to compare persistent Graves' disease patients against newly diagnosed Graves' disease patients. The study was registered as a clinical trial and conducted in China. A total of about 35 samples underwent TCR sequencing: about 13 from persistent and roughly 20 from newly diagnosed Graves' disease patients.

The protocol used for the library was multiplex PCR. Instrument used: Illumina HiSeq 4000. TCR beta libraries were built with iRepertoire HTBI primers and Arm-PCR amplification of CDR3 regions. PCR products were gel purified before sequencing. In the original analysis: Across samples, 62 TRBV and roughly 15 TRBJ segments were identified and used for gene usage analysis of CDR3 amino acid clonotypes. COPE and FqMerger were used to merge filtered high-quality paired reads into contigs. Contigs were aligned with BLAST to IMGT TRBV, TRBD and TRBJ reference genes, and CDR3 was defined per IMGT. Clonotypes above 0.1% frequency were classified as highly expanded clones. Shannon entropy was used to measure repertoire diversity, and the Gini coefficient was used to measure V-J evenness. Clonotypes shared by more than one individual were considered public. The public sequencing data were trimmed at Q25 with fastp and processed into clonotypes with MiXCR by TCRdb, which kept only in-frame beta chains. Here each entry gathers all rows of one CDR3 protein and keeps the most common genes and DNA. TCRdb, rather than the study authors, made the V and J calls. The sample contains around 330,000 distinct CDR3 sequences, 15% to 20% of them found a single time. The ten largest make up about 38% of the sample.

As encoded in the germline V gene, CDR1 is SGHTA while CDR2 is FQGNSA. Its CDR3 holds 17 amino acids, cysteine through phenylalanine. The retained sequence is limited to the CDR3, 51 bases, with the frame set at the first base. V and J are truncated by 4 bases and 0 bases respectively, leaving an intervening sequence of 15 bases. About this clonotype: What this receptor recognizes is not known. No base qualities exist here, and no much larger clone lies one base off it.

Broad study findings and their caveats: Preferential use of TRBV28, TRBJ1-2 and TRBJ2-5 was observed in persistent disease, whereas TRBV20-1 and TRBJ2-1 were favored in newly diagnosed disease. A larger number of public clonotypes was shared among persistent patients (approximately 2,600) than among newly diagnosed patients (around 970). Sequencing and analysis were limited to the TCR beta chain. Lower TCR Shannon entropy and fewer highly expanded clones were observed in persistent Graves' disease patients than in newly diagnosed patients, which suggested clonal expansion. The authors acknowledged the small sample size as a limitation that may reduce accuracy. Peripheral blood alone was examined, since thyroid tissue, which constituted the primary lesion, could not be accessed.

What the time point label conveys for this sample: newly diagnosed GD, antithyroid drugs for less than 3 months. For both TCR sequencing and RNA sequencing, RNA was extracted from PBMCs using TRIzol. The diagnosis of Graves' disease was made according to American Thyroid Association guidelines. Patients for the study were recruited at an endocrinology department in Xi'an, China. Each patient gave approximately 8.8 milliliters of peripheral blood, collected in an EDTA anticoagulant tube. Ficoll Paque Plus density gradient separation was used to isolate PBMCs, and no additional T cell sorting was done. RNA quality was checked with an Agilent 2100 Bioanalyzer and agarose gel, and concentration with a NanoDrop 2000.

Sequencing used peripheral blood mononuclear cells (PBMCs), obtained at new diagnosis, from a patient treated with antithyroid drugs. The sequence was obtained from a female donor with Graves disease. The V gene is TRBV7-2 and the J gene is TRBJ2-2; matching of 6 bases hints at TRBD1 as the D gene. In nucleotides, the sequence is TGTGCCAGCAGCTACAGACAGGACGGGTCGAACACCGGGGAGCTGTTTTTT. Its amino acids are CASSYRQDGSNTGELFF.